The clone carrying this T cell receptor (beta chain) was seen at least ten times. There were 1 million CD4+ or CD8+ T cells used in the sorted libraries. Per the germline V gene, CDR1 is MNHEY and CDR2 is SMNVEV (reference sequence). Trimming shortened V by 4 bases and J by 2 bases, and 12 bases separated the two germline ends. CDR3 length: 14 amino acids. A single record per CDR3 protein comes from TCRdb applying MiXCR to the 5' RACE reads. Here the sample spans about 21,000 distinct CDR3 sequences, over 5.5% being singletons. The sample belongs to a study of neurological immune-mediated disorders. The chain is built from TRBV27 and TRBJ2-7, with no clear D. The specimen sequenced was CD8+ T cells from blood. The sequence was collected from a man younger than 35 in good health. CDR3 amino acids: CASSSLGPTYEQYF. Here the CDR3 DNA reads TGTGCCAGCAGTTCCTTGGGCCCTACCTACGAGCAGTACTTC.